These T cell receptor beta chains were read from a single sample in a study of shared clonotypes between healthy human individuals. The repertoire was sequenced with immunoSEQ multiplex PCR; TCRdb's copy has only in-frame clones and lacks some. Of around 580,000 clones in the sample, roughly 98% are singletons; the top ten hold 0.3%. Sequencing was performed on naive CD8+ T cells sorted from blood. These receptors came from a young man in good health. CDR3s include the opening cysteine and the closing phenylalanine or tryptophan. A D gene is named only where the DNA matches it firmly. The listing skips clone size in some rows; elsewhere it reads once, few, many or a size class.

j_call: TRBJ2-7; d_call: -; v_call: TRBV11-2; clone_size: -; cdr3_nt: TGTGCCAGCAGCTGGGGGACTTACGAGCAGTACTTC; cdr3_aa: CASSWGTYEQYF
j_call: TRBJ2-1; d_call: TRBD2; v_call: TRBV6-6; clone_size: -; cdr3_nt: TGTGCCAGCAGTTACGGGACTAGCGGCTCCTACAATGAGCAGTTCTTC; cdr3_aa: CASSYGTSGSYNEQFF
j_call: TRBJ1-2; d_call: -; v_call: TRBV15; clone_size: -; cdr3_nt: TGTGCCACCAGCAGAGACCGGGGAGGGAATGGCTACACCTTC; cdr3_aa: CATSRDRGGNGYTF
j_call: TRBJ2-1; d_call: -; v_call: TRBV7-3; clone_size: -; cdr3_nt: TGTGCCAGCAGCCCCCCCAGCGGAGGTGAGCAGTTCTTC; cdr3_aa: CASSPPSGGEQFF
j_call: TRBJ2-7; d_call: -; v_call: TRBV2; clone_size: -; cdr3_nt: TGTGCCAGCAGTGTAGCGAAGGAGCAGTACTTC; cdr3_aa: CASSVAKEQYF
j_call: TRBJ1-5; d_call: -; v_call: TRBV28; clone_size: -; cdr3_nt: TGTGCCAGCAGTCCCCATCAGCCCCAGCATTTT; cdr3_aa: CASSPHQPQHF
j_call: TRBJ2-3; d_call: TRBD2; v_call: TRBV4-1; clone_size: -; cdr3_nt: TGCGCCAGCAGCGCCGGGGGGGGATTGGCAGATACGCAGTATTTT; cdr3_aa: CASSAGGGLADTQYF
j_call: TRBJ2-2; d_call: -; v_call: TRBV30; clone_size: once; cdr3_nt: TGTGCCTGGAGTGTCGGGGCCTATGTCGGGGAGCTGTTTTTT; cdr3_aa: CAWSVGAYVGELFF
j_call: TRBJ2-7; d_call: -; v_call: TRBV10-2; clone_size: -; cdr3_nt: TGCGCCAGCAGTGAGTCGTCGGATTACTACGAGCAGTACTTC; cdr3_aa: CASSESSDYYEQYF
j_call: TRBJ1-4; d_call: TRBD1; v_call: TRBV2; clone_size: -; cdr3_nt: TGTGCCAGCAGATGGGACAGGGGGCAGGAAAAACTGTTTTTT; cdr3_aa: CASRWDRGQEKLFF
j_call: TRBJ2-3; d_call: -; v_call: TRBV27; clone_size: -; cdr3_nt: TGTGCCAGCAGTGCATCAGGAGGCTGGGGGCGTACAGATACGCAGTATTTT; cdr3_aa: CASSASGGWGRTDTQYF
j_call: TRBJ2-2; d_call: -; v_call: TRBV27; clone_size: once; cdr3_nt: TGTGCCAGCAGTCCGACTAGAACCGGGGAGCTGTTTTTT; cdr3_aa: CASSPTRTGELFF
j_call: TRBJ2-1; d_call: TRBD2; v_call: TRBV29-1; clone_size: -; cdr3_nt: TGCAGCGTTGAGGGGACTAGCGGGAGCTACAATGAGCAGTTCTTC; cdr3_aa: CSVEGTSGSYNEQFF
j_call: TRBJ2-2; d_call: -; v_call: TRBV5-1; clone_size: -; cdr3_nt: TGCGCCAGCTACGCGAACACCGGGGAGCTGTTTTTT; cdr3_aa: CASYANTGELFF
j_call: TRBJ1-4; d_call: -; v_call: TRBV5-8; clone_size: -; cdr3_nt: TGTGCCAGCAGCTTGGATTATGAAAAACTGTTTTTT; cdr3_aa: CASSLDYEKLFF
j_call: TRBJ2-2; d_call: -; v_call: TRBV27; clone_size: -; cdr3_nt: TGTGCCAGCAGTTTAATAAGTGGGCCGGAGCTGTTTTTT; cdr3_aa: CASSLISGPELFF
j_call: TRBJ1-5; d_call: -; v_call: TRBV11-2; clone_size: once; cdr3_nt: TGTGCCAGCAGCTTAGGGAGGAATAGCAATCAGCCCCAGCATTTT; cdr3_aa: CASSLGRNSNQPQHF
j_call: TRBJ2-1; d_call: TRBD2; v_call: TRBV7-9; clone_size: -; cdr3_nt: TGTGCCAGCAGCCCCCGACTAGCGGGAGGGAGGTACAATGAGCAGTTCTTC; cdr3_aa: CASSPRLAGGRYNEQFF
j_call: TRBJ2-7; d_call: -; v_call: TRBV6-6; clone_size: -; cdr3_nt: TGTGCCAGCAGTTACATGAGCGACGAGCAGTACTTC; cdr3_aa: CASSYMSDEQYF